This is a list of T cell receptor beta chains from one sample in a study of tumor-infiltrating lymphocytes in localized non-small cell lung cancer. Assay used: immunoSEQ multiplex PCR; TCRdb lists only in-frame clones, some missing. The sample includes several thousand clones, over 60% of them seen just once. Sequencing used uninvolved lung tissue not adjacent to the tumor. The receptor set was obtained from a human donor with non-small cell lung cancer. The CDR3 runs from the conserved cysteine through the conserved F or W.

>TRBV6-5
CASSYSRGTTEAFF
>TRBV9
CASSVGGAGGGVFYEQFF
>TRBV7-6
CASSSLAGVIGELFF
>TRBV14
CASSQGPEIGSAPAF
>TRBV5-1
CASSLVGTGSYGYTF
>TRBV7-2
CASSLGAGGYNEQFF
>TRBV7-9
CASSLSGNTEAFF
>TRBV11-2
CASSFNTGELFF
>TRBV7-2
CASSLAGGQETQYF
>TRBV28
CASSMTGSNQPQHF
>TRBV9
CASSVVGATQSYNEQFF
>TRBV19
CASSLRQGPNSRNQPQHF
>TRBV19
CASSIARTGELFF
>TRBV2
CASKGLGEAEAFF
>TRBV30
CAWSVRQGGGYTF
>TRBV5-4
CASSWGGYEQYF
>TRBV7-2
CASSPSKLAGADNEQFF
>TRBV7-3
CASSLGGLAGGPAGELFF
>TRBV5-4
CASSLERTNTGELFF
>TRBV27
CASSLSTDTSTDTQYF
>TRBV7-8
CASSWDRGHEQFF
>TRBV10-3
CAIKSSGGTGELFF
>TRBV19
CASSWKGTSEAFF
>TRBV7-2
CASSSPDRPSPLHF
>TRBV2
CASGDRLNTEAFF
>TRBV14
CASSPTGALGYGYTF
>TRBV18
CASSPPGQPQHF
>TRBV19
CASSSQDRGYRRTEAFF
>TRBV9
CASSSQGSNQPQHF
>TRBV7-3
CASSPTWEDPYGYTF
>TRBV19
CASKGPSTDTQYF
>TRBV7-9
CASSPDSSPPLHF
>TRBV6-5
CASINGQANTEAFF
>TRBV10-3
CAISEEDTQYF
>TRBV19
CASSMGQGFSNQPQHF
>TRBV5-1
CASSLGDNNYGYTF
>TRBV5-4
CASGSGTSPYGGTDTQYF
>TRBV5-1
CASSLDGGNIGYTF
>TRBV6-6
CASSYTHTGNAQPQHF
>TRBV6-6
CASSADRSTDTQYF
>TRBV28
CASSLLGNTEAFF
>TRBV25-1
CASSSGAGGLSDTQYF
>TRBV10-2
CASSEGVEQYF